This T cell receptor beta chain was documented in a study of blood T cells in healthy people across ages. This clonotype was seen only a few times. Germline CDR1 is MNHNY and CDR2 is SVGAGI (reference sequence). CDR3 size: 13 residues. Next came a second PCR, run for roughly 6 to 11 cycles, which used a sample-barcoded 5' primer along with a J-beta primer mix. TCRdb itself ran the 5' RACE reads through MiXCR, one entry per CDR3 protein. The table includes around 700,000 distinct CDR3 sequences, roughly 25% detected once. These data were also reused for a study on T cells of mothers and their children.

This chain links TRBV6-6 with TRBJ2-5; no definite D call. TRBJ2-7 explains the end of the DNA better; the J call may be wrong. The TCR originated in a boy between 10 and 17 years old in good health. Sequenced: blood. The CDR3 DNA follows: TGTGCCAGCGCCGGTAGTAGGGCCTACGAGCAGTACTTC. Translation gives CASAGSRAYEQYF.